This TCR beta chain was profiled in a study of graft-versus-host responses after intestinal transplantation. For the study at large: Recipients obtained multivisceral, liver-intestinal, or isolated intestinal transplants. Anti-thymocyte globulin induction, then tacrolimus and steroids for about three years, went to all recipients. Findings and limits, study-wide: There were GvH clones found in recipient marrow, and some of them appeared first in ileum or blood. Early post-transplant HvG declines were associated with peak circulating GvH clone levels.

Sequencing was performed with immunoSEQ multiplex PCR; in TCRdb, only in-frame clones are kept and a portion is missing. Here the sample spans 4,500 to 6,500 clones, more than 65% being singletons. On this clone: Its antigen is not known.

The sequenced sample was PBMCs, obtained 300 to 330 days after intestinal transplant. This clonotype originated in a human patient who received an intestinal transplant, so some T cells may come from the graft donor.

Written as DNA, the CDR3 is TGTGCCAGCCTGCCGACAGGGGGCACCGAAAAACTGTTTTTT. This translates into CASLPTGGTEKLFF. V is TRBV19 and J is TRBJ1-4; 10 bases line up with TRBD1. This CDR3 is 14 amino acids long. CDR1 and CDR2 (germline): LNHDA, SQIVND (reference sequence). Unmatched junction bases numbered 9, after V lost 9 bases and J lost 8 bases.